This T cell receptor (beta chain) was profiled in a study of cytomegalovirus exposure and HLA in healthy donors. Study-level results: TCR beta V- and J-gene trimming was later associated with a missense DCLRE1C variant. CMV antigen specificity was confirmed in vitro for three CMV-associated chains.

It was with 60 Vbeta and 13 Jbeta primers that the PCR ran. Sequenced by immunoSEQ multiplex PCR; TCRdb stores in-frame clones only, minus some. Of about 110,000 clones in the sample, around three quarters are singletons; the top ten hold under 1.5%. Worth noting for this clone: Its specificity is unknown.

The receptor comes from a woman younger than 45 in good health and CMV-seronegative. The source material was PBMCs.

The CDR3 nucleotides read TGTGCCACCAGGCGGAACACCGGGGAGCTGTTTTTT. This codes for CATRRNTGELFF. The V call is TRBV6-1, the J call TRBJ2-2, with unresolved D. V was clipped by 10 bases and J by 1 base, with 7 bases between them. The CDR3 is 12 amino acids. The V gene's germline CDR1 is MNHNS and CDR2 SASEGT.